This T cell receptor beta chain came from a study of Graves' ophthalmopathy and Graves' hyperthyroidism. Trimming removed 4 bases at V and 5 bases at J, with 12 bases between. Germline CDR1 is LNHDA and CDR2 is SQIVND (reference sequence). This CDR3 is built from 14 residues. Amplification from RNA transcripts yielded the TCR beta CDR3 regions. HTBI primers were employed in first-round RT-PCR, then a second-round multiplex PCR followed. TCRdb passed the multiplex PCR reads through MiXCR, listing each CDR3 protein once. The top ten hold around 10% of the sample, which has around 1.1 million distinct CDR3 sequences, 35% to 40% seen once.

Input material: peripheral blood or thyroid tissue (not recorded which). This receptor was taken from an adult man with Graves' hyperthyroidism. V and J are TRBV19 and TRBJ1-5; D may be TRBD1 (6 bases). In nucleotides, the CDR3 is TGTGCCAGTAGTAGGGACAAGTCGGATCAGCCCCAGCATTTT. Protein product: CASSRDKSDQPQHF.